The rows below give T cell receptor beta chains drawn from one sample of a study of shared clonotypes between healthy human individuals. Here immunoSEQ multiplex PCR was the method, and the copy in TCRdb shows in-frame clones only, minus some. The repertoire holds around 430,000 clones, with 79% as singletons. The sequencing sample was made of PBMCs. The receptors stem from a woman in her thirties or forties in good health. Some clones in this sample may be carry-over from other donors' samples. CDR3s include the opening cysteine and the closing phenylalanine or tryptophan. A D gene is named only where the DNA matches it firmly. Clone size is stated in some rows and not others, as once, few, many or a class when expanded.

size: -
J: TRBJ2-7
V: TRBV19
D: TRBD2
DNA: TGTGCCAGTAGTGAAACTAGCGGGAGATGGTACGAGCAGTACTTC
CDR3: CASSETSGRWYEQYF

size: -
J: TRBJ2-2
V: TRBV29-1
D: -
DNA: TGCAGCGGGGAGAACACCGGGGAGCTGTTTTTT
CDR3: CSGENTGELFF

size: -
J: TRBJ2-7
V: TRBV5-4
D: -
DNA: TGTGCCAGCAGCTTGGTAGGGGGCTCCTACGAGCAGTACTTC
CDR3: CASSLVGGSYEQYF

size: -
J: TRBJ2-7
V: TRBV5-1
D: TRBD1
DNA: TGCGCCACCCGGGTGGGGACAGGGGAGGCTTTCGAGCAGTACTTC
CDR3: CATRVGTGEAFEQYF

size: -
J: TRBJ2-4
V: TRBV18
D: -
DNA: TGTGCCAGCTCACAGGTGGCCAAAAACATTCAGTACTTC
CDR3: CASSQVAKNIQYF

size: -
J: TRBJ1-2
V: TRBV6-5
D: TRBD1
DNA: TGTGCCAGCAGCGGGACAGGGTACTATGGCTACACCTTC
CDR3: CASSGTGYYGYTF

size: -
J: TRBJ2-1
V: TRBV7-3
D: -
DNA: TGTGCCAGCAGCTTGGGGCCAGGGTTATACAATGAGCAGTTCTTC
CDR3: CASSLGPGLYNEQFF

size: -
J: TRBJ2-3
V: TRBV9
D: TRBD1
DNA: TGTGCCAGCTCCAGGGGGAGCACAGATACGCAGTATTTT
CDR3: CASSRGSTDTQYF

size: -
J: TRBJ1-1
V: TRBV27
D: TRBD1
DNA: TGTGCCAGCATCCGGACAGGGGGTTTCACTGAAGCTTTCTTT
CDR3: CASIRTGGFTEAFF

size: -
J: TRBJ2-5
V: TRBV5-4
D: -
DNA: TGTGCCAGCAGCTTGGCCCAGCTCCAAGAGACCCAGTACTTC
CDR3: CASSLAQLQETQYF

size: few
J: TRBJ1-1
V: TRBV28
D: -
DNA: TGTGCCAGCAGTCTGGGGACTGAATACATGAACACTGAAGCTTTCTTT
CDR3: CASSLGTEYMNTEAFF

size: -
J: TRBJ2-1
V: TRBV9
D: TRBD2
DNA: TGTGCCAGCGCTAGCGGGAGCGGGAATGAGCAGTTCTTC
CDR3: CASASGSGNEQFF

size: -
J: TRBJ2-5
V: TRBV5-6
D: -
DNA: TGTGCCAGCAGCTGGGGAAGGGGTGAGACCCAGTACTTC
CDR3: CASSWGRGETQYF

size: -
J: TRBJ2-7
V: TRBV18
D: -
DNA: TGTGCCAGCTCCCCCCCCACAGGGTTGTTCCACGAGCAGTACTTC
CDR3: CASSPPTGLFHEQYF

size: -
J: TRBJ1-3
V: TRBV7-9
D: -
DNA: TGTGCCAGCAGCTTAGAGAAGGGCCACTCTGGAAACACCATATATTTT
CDR3: CASSLEKGHSGNTIYF

size: -
J: TRBJ2-1
V: TRBV9
D: TRBD2
DNA: TGTGCCAGCAGCGCAAGCATCCTTACCGGGACTAGCGGGAGTCCTGACAATGAGCAGTTCTTC
CDR3: CASSASILTGTSGSPDNEQFF

size: -
J: TRBJ2-1
V: TRBV7-2
D: TRBD2
DNA: TGTGCCAGCAGCTCCACTTGGAGCGGGGACAATGAGCAGTTCTTC
CDR3: CASSSTWSGDNEQFF

size: -
J: TRBJ2-7
V: TRBV7-9
D: -
DNA: TGTGCCAGCAGCCTTCTCAGGTTGGACGAGCAGTACTTC
CDR3: CASSLLRLDEQYF

size: -
J: TRBJ2-1
V: TRBV9
D: -
DNA: TGTGCCAGCAGCATTATAGGGAGCTCCTACAATGAGCAGTTCTTC
CDR3: CASSIIGSSYNEQFF

size: -
J: TRBJ2-7
V: TRBV5-1
D: -
DNA: TGCGCCAGCAGCTTGGCTGGGAGGAGGGGGAACGAGCAGTACTTC
CDR3: CASSLAGRRGNEQYF

size: -
J: TRBJ2-1
V: TRBV28
D: TRBD1
DNA: TGTGCCAGCGGGACAGGGTGGTCCGGGCAGTTCTTC
CDR3: CASGTGWSGQFF

size: -
J: TRBJ2-2
V: TRBV4-3
D: -
DNA: TGCGCCAGCAGCCAAGAGGTGAGGAGGGACACCGGGGAGCTGTTTTTT
CDR3: CASSQEVRRDTGELFF

size: -
J: TRBJ2-4
V: TRBV4-1
D: -
DNA: TGCGCCAGCAGCCCCCCTGGGAAGGTAGGAGCCAAAAACATTCAGTACTTC
CDR3: CASSPPGKVGAKNIQYF

size: -
J: TRBJ1-2
V: TRBV7-3
D: -
DNA: TGTGCCAGCAGCTTATCGTCCTTCGGGGGCTACACCTTC
CDR3: CASSLSSFGGYTF

size: -
J: TRBJ2-7
V: TRBV30
D: -
DNA: TGTGCCTGGAGTTCGGGGTACGAGCAGTACTTC
CDR3: CAWSSGYEQYF

size: -
J: TRBJ1-1
V: TRBV29-1
D: TRBD1
DNA: TGCAGCGCCCGACAGGGTGGGAACACTGAAGCTTTCTTT
CDR3: CSARQGGNTEAFF

size: -
J: TRBJ2-5
V: TRBV18
D: TRBD1
DNA: TGTGCCAGCTCACCGCGACAGGGGAAAGAGACCCAGTACTTC
CDR3: CASSPRQGKETQYF

size: -
J: TRBJ1-2
V: TRBV4-3
D: -
DNA: TGCGCCAGCAGCCAAGGGGCTAACTATGGCTACACCTTC
CDR3: CASSQGANYGYTF

size: -
J: TRBJ2-3
V: TRBV21-1
D: -
DNA: TGTGCCAGCAGCAAATCCCCCATAGGGACGCCGTTAGAGGAAAGCACAGATACGCAGTATTTT
CDR3: CASSKSPIGTPLEESTDTQYF

size: -
J: TRBJ2-3
V: TRBV7-2
D: -
DNA: TGTGCCAGCAGCTTAGGGCCGGGCTCAGATACGCAGTATTTT
CDR3: CASSLGPGSDTQYF

size: -
J: TRBJ2-1
V: TRBV28
D: TRBD2
DNA: TGTGCCGTAGTAGGGTTCGAGCGGGAGTCTTCAGGACCGGATGAGCAGTTCTTC
CDR3: CAVVGFERESSGPDEQFF

size: -
J: TRBJ2-7
V: TRBV6-6
D: -
DNA: TGTGCCAGCAGTTACGTGGCAGACTCACTCGAGCAGTACTTC
CDR3: CASSYVADSLEQYF

size: -
J: TRBJ2-5
V: TRBV6-6
D: -
DNA: TGTGCCAGCAGTTACGGCAGGGGAGGGCTGAGGGAGACCCAGTACTTC
CDR3: CASSYGRGGLRETQYF

size: -
J: TRBJ1-1
V: TRBV9
D: TRBD1
DNA: TGTGCCAGCAGCGTCCCGAGGGGGCGCCCCACTGAAGCTTTCTTT
CDR3: CASSVPRGRPTEAFF

size: -
J: TRBJ2-1
V: TRBV5-1
D: -
DNA: TGCGCCAGCAGCTTGAGTTGGCGCACCCCAAACAATGAGCAGTTCTTC
CDR3: CASSLSWRTPNNEQFF

size: -
J: TRBJ2-1
V: TRBV4-3
D: TRBD2
DNA: TGCGCCAGCAGCCAACGAACAGGACTAGCGAGTTTTGAGCAGTTCTTC
CDR3: CASSQRTGLASFEQFF

size: -
J: TRBJ1-1
V: TRBV28
D: -
DNA: TGTGCCAGCAGTCCGCCAGACCCGGGATACACTGAAGCTTTCTTT
CDR3: CASSPPDPGYTEAFF